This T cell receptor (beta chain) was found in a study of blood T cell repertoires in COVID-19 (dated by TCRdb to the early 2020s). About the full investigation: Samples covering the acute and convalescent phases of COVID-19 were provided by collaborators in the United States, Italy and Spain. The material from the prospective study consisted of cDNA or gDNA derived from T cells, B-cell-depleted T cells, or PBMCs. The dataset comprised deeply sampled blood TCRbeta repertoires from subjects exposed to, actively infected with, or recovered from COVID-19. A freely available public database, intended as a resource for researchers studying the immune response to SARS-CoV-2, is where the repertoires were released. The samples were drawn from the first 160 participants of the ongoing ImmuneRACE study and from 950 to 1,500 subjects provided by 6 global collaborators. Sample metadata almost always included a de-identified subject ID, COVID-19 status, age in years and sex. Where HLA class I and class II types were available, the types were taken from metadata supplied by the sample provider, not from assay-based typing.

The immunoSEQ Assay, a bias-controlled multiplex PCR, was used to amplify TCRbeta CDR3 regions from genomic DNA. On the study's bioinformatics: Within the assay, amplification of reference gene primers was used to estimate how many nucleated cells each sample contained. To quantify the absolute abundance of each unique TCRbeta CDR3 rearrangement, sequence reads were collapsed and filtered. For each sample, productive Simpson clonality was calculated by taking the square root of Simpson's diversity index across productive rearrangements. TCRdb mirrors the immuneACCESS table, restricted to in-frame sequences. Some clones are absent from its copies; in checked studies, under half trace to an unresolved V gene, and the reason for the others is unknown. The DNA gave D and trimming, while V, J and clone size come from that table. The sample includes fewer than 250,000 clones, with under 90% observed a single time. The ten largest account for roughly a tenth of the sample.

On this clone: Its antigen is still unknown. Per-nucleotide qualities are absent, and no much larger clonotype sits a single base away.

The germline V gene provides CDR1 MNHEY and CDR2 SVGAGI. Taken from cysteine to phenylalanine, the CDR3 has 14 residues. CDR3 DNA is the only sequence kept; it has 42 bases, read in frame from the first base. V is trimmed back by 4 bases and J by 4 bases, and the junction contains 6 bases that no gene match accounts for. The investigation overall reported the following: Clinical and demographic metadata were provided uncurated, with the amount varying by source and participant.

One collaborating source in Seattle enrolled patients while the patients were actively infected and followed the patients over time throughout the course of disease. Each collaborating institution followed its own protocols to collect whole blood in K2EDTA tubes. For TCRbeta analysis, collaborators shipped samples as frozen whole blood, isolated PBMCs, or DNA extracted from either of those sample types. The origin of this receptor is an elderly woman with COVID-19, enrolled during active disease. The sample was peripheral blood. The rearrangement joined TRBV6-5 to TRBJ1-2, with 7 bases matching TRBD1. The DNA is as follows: TGTGCCAGCAGTTTAGGGGGCGCGTCCTATGGCTACACCTTC. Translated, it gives CASSLGGASYGYTF.